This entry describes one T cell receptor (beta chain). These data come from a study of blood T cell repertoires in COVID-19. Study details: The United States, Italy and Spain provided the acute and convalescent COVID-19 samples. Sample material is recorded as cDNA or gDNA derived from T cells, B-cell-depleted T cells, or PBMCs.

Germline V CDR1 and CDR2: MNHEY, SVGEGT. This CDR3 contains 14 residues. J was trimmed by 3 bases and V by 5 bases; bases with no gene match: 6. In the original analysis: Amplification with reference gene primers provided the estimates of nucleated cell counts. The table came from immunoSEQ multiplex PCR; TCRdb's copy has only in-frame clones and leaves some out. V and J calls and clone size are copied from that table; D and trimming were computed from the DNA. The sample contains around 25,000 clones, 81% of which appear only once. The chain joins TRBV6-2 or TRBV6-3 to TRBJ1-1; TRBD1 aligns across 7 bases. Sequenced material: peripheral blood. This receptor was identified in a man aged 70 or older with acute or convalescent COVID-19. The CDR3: CASSRQGLDTEAFF. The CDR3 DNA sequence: TGTGCCAGCAGTAGACAGGGTTTGGACACTGAAGCTTTCTTT.